The rows below give T cell receptor beta chains drawn from one sample of a study of regulatory and conventional T cells in RAG deficiency. This table comes from immunoSEQ multiplex PCR, and its TCRdb copy is limited to in-frame clones, with some not included. The sample has roughly 29,000 clones, over 90% seen once; the top ten hold approximately 0.17%. The same data also went into a second study, on regulatory T cells.

The material sequenced was CD25- CD4+ T cells sorted from blood. Receptors were obtained from a human donor in good health. CDR3s include the opening cysteine and the closing phenylalanine or tryptophan. D genes are given only for firm matches. Clone size appears in some rows only: once, few, many, or a class for an expanded clone.

cdr3_aa: CASSYPRGGVGVQYF
cdr3_nt: TGTGCCAGCAGTTACCCACGGGGGGGCGTAGGAGTTCAGTACTTC
j_call: TRBJ2-4
d_call: TRBD2
v_call: TRBV6-6
clone_size: .

cdr3_aa: CASSVARQGTYNEQFF
cdr3_nt: TGTGCCAGCAGCGTAGCTAGGCAGGGGACCTACAATGAGCAGTTCTTC
j_call: TRBJ2-1
d_call: .
v_call: TRBV9
clone_size: .

cdr3_aa: CASSKGAFDPETQYF
cdr3_nt: TGTGCCAGCAGTAAGGGGGCGTTTGATCCAGAGACCCAGTACTTC
j_call: TRBJ2-5
d_call: TRBD1
v_call: TRBV6-1
clone_size: .

cdr3_aa: CASSLAVSGGGTEAFF
cdr3_nt: TGTGCCAGCAGCTTAGCGGTTTCGGGGGGAGGGACTGAAGCTTTCTTT
j_call: TRBJ1-1
d_call: .
v_call: TRBV7-9
clone_size: .

cdr3_aa: CASTPGGGNQPQHF
cdr3_nt: TGTGCCAGCACCCCCGGGGGAGGCAATCAGCCCCAGCATTTT
j_call: TRBJ1-5
d_call: .
v_call: TRBV6-5
clone_size: once

cdr3_aa: CASSQTGDNYEQYF
cdr3_nt: TGCGCCAGCAGCCAAACAGGGGATAACTACGAGCAGTACTTC
j_call: TRBJ2-7
d_call: TRBD1
v_call: TRBV4-1
clone_size: .

cdr3_aa: CASSYLTGGSPLHF
cdr3_nt: TGTGCCAGCAGTTACTTAACAGGGGGTTCACCCCTCCACTTT
j_call: TRBJ1-6
d_call: TRBD1
v_call: TRBV6-5
clone_size: .

cdr3_aa: CASSLNRDSSYEQYF
cdr3_nt: TGCGCCAGCAGCTTAAACCGGGACAGCTCCTACGAGCAGTACTTC
j_call: TRBJ2-7
d_call: TRBD1
v_call: TRBV5-1
clone_size: .

cdr3_aa: CASSPSPRGNIQYF
cdr3_nt: TGTGCCAGCAGCCCCAGTCCCCGAGGGAACATTCAGTACTTC
j_call: TRBJ2-4
d_call: .
v_call: TRBV9
clone_size: .

cdr3_aa: CASSPGAGDYGYTF
cdr3_nt: TGTGCCAGCTCACCAGGGGCAGGAGACTATGGCTACACCTTC
j_call: TRBJ1-2
d_call: .
v_call: TRBV18
clone_size: .

cdr3_aa: CASSPGGLSYEQYF
cdr3_nt: TGTGCCAGCTCCCCCGGGGGGCTTTCCTACGAGCAGTACTTC
j_call: TRBJ2-7
d_call: .
v_call: TRBV6-1
clone_size: .

cdr3_aa: CASSYDRGETQYF
cdr3_nt: TGTGCCAGCAGTTACGACAGGGGAGAGACCCAGTACTTC
j_call: TRBJ2-5
d_call: TRBD1
v_call: TRBV6-5
clone_size: .

cdr3_aa: CAATGQGWNQPQHF
cdr3_nt: TGTGCCGCAACCGGTCAGGGGTGGAATCAGCCCCAGCATTTT
j_call: TRBJ1-5
d_call: .
v_call: TRBV19
clone_size: .

cdr3_aa: CASSLGQGGYQYF
cdr3_nt: TGTGCCAGCAGTCTTGGACAGGGGGGATACCAGTACTTC
j_call: TRBJ2-5
d_call: TRBD1
v_call: TRBV27
clone_size: .

cdr3_aa: CASSPRTRVNSPLHF
cdr3_nt: TGTGCCAGCAGTCCTCGGACGAGGGTAAATTCACCCCTCCACTTT
j_call: TRBJ1-6
d_call: .
v_call: TRBV6-1
clone_size: .

cdr3_aa: CASSPLPEGTQYF
cdr3_nt: TGCGCCAGCAGCCCCCTACCGGAGGGGACCCAGTACTTC
j_call: TRBJ2-5
d_call: .
v_call: TRBV5-1
clone_size: .

cdr3_aa: CASSIERGGGADTQYF
cdr3_nt: TGTGCCAGTAGTATTGAGCGGGGGGGCGGGGCAGATACGCAGTATTTT
j_call: TRBJ2-3
d_call: TRBD2
v_call: TRBV19
clone_size: .

cdr3_aa: CASSFQTTGSYEQYF
cdr3_nt: TGTGCCAGTAGTTTCCAGACGACAGGATCCTACGAGCAGTACTTC
j_call: TRBJ2-7
d_call: .
v_call: TRBV19
clone_size: .

cdr3_aa: CASSGTGTFYNEQFF
cdr3_nt: TGTGCCAGCAGCGGAACCGGGACTTTCTACAATGAGCAGTTCTTC
j_call: TRBJ2-1
d_call: .
v_call: TRBV9
clone_size: .

cdr3_aa: CASSQRRGGGETQYF
cdr3_nt: TGTGCCAGCAGCCAGAGAAGAGGGGGGGGAGAGACCCAGTACTTC
j_call: TRBJ2-5
d_call: .
v_call: TRBV11-2
clone_size: .

cdr3_aa: CASSLEWAGGTEAFF
cdr3_nt: TGCGCCAGCAGCTTGGAATGGGCGGGGGGCACTGAAGCTTTCTTT
j_call: TRBJ1-1
d_call: .
v_call: TRBV5-1
clone_size: .

cdr3_aa: CASSLVAARANTEAFF
cdr3_nt: TGTGCCAGCAGCTTAGTAGCCGCCAGGGCGAACACTGAAGCTTTCTTT
j_call: TRBJ1-1
d_call: .
v_call: TRBV7-8
clone_size: .

cdr3_aa: CASSYAGYGYTF
cdr3_nt: TGTGCCAGCAGTTACGCAGGGTATGGCTACACCTTC
j_call: TRBJ1-2
d_call: .
v_call: TRBV6-5
clone_size: .

cdr3_aa: CASTTNRGVTGELFF
cdr3_nt: TGTGCCAGCACCACGAACCGGGGAGTCACCGGGGAGCTGTTTTTT
j_call: TRBJ2-2
d_call: .
v_call: TRBV4-2
clone_size: .

cdr3_aa: CASSEADGSSYNEQFF
cdr3_nt: TGCGCCAGCAGTGAGGCCGACGGGAGCTCCTACAATGAGCAGTTCTTC
j_call: TRBJ2-1
d_call: .
v_call: TRBV10-1
clone_size: .

cdr3_aa: CASSSPRLAGGPRGADTQYF
cdr3_nt: TGTGCCAGTAGCAGTCCCCGACTAGCGGGGGGTCCCAGAGGTGCAGATACGCAGTATTTT
j_call: TRBJ2-3
d_call: TRBD2
v_call: TRBV19
clone_size: .

cdr3_aa: CASSQRLSGNTIYF
cdr3_nt: TGTGCCAGCAGCCAGAGGCTCTCTGGAAACACCATATATTTT
j_call: TRBJ1-3
d_call: .
v_call: TRBV14
clone_size: .

cdr3_aa: CASTRLGQGYGYTF
cdr3_nt: TGTGCCAGCACACGCCTAGGGCAGGGCTATGGCTACACCTTC
j_call: TRBJ1-2
d_call: .
v_call: TRBV2
clone_size: .

cdr3_aa: CASSIGAGSSTDTQYF
cdr3_nt: TGTGCCAGTAGTATAGGGGCAGGGTCTAGCACAGATACGCAGTATTTT
j_call: TRBJ2-3
d_call: .
v_call: TRBV19
clone_size: .

cdr3_aa: CASSYRGLNSPLHF
cdr3_nt: TGTGCCAGCAGTTATAGGGGGCTAAATTCACCCCTCCACTTT
j_call: TRBJ1-6
d_call: TRBD1
v_call: TRBV6-5
clone_size: .

cdr3_aa: CASSLSTSGGLYEQYF
cdr3_nt: TGCGCCAGCAGCTTGTCGACTAGCGGGGGCCTCTACGAGCAGTACTTC
j_call: TRBJ2-7
d_call: TRBD2
v_call: TRBV5-1
clone_size: .

cdr3_aa: CASSLDSYNEKLFF
cdr3_nt: TGTGCCAGCAGTTTGGACAGCTATAATGAAAAACTGTTTTTT
j_call: TRBJ1-4
d_call: .
v_call: TRBV28
clone_size: .

cdr3_aa: CASSPRGDTEAFF
cdr3_nt: TGTGCCAGCTCACCTCGGGGGGACACTGAAGCTTTCTTT
j_call: TRBJ1-1
d_call: .
v_call: TRBV18
clone_size: .

cdr3_aa: CASSLTGSSGYTF
cdr3_nt: TGTGCCAGCAGCTTAACGGGCAGCTCTGGCTACACCTTC
j_call: TRBJ1-2
d_call: .
v_call: TRBV7-3
clone_size: .

cdr3_aa: CSVLILGQVTEAFF
cdr3_nt: TGCAGCGTTCTGATTCTGGGACAGGTAACTGAAGCTTTCTTT
j_call: TRBJ1-1
d_call: TRBD1
v_call: TRBV29-1
clone_size: .

cdr3_aa: CASSIVGFNSPLHF
cdr3_nt: TGTGCCAGTAGTATCGTCGGGTTTAATTCACCCCTCCACTTT
j_call: TRBJ1-6
d_call: .
v_call: TRBV19
clone_size: .

cdr3_aa: CASSTQMGTNEKLFF
cdr3_nt: TGTGCCAGCAGCACACAGATGGGTACTAATGAAAAACTGTTTTTT
j_call: TRBJ1-4
d_call: .
v_call: TRBV11-2
clone_size: .

cdr3_aa: CASAERGSFYEQYF
cdr3_nt: TGCGCCAGCGCTGAGCGCGGGTCTTTCTACGAGCAGTACTTC
j_call: TRBJ2-7
d_call: .
v_call: TRBV5-1
clone_size: .

cdr3_aa: CASSGMNGRADYEQYF
cdr3_nt: TGTGCCAGCAGTGGAATGAATGGCAGGGCGGACTACGAGCAGTACTTC
j_call: TRBJ2-7
d_call: .
v_call: TRBV6-1
clone_size: once

cdr3_aa: CASSYRGGSEAFF
cdr3_nt: TGTGCCAGCAGTTACCGGGGGGGCAGCGAAGCTTTCTTT
j_call: TRBJ1-1
d_call: .
v_call: TRBV6-5
clone_size: .

cdr3_aa: CASSQRERRTDTQYF
cdr3_nt: TGCGCCAGCAGCCAGAGGGAGCGTCGCACAGATACGCAGTATTTT
j_call: TRBJ2-3
d_call: .
v_call: TRBV4-1
clone_size: .

cdr3_aa: CATSREGYEKLFF
cdr3_nt: TGTGCCACCAGCAGAGAGGGCTATGAAAAACTGTTTTTT
j_call: TRBJ1-4
d_call: .
v_call: TRBV15
clone_size: .